Listed below are T cell receptor beta chains from one sample, sequenced in a study of post-analysis software for immune sequencing data. TCRdb reanalysed the PCR reads using MiXCR and keeps one entry per CDR3 protein. This table has under 900,000 distinct CDR3 sequences, around 50% appearing once. Input material: blood. These receptor sequences come from a girl between 5 and 17 years old with multiple sclerosis. The CDR3 runs from the conserved cysteine through the conserved F or W. The D gene is left open where the match is weak. Clone size appears in some rows only: once, few, many, or a class for an expanded clone.

CDR3	DNA	size	V	J	D
CAITDTGEQFF	TGTGCCATCACCGACACGGGTGAGCAGTTCTTC	-	TRBV10-3	TRBJ2-1	-
CASRLGLAGGHNEQFF	TGTGCCAGCAGGTTGGGACTAGCGGGGGGTCACAATGAGCAGTTCTTC	-	TRBV6-5	TRBJ2-1	TRBD2
CASSPGTSGMNEQFF	TGTGCCAGCAGTCCGGGGACTAGCGGGATGAATGAGCAGTTCTTC	-	TRBV27	TRBJ2-1	TRBD2
CSAARAAVTYEQYF	TGCAGTGCTGCCCGGGCGGCAGTGACCTACGAGCAGTACTTC	few	TRBV20-1	TRBJ2-7	-
CASSFWDRGYNSPLHF	TGTGCCAGCAGCTTCTGGGACAGGGGCTATAATTCACCCCTCCACTTT	few	TRBV7-6	TRBJ1-6	TRBD1
CSVDGQGGLYGYTF	TGCAGCGTTGACGGGCAGGGAGGCCTCTATGGCTACACCTTC	few	TRBV29-1	TRBJ1-2	-
CSVDSGGTNYGYTF	TGCAGCGTTGATAGTGGAGGAACGAACTATGGCTACACCTTC	few	TRBV29-1	TRBJ1-2	-
CASSEGQVSYNEQFF	TGCGCCAGCAGTGAAGGACAGGTATCCTACAATGAGCAGTTCTTC	few	TRBV10-1	TRBJ2-1	TRBD1
CASSLSGVTGELFF	TGTGCCAGCAGCCTTAGCGGAGTAACCGGGGAGCTGTTTTTT	-	TRBV3-1	TRBJ2-2	-
CASRHSWGRDTGELFF	TGTGCCAGCAGACACTCCTGGGGGCGGGACACCGGGGAGCTGTTTTTT	-	TRBV7-2	TRBJ2-2	-
CSAKTGKGHNEQYF	TGCAGTGCTAAGACAGGGAAGGGGCACAATGAGCAGTACTTC	-	TRBV20-1	TRBJ2-5	TRBD1
CASIRASRPGEQYF	TGTGCCAGCATCCGGGCCTCACGTCCAGGCGAGCAGTACTTC	once	TRBV6-1	TRBJ2-7	-
CSASSGRANTGELFF	TGCAGTGCAAGTAGCGGGAGGGCGAACACCGGGGAGCTGTTTTTT	-	TRBV20-1	TRBJ2-2	TRBD2
CASRRGFEAFF	TGTGCCAGCAGGCGGGGATTTGAAGCTTTCTTT	-	TRBV12-3/TRBV12-4	TRBJ1-1	-
CVSSNRESPLHF	TGTGTCAGCAGCAACAGGGAGTCACCCCTCCACTTT	once	TRBV12-3/TRBV12-4	TRBJ1-6	-
CASSLNSRGGVYGYTF	TGTGCCAGCAGTTTGAATAGCAGAGGTGGAGTCTATGGCTACACCTTC	-	TRBV12-3/TRBV12-4	TRBJ1-2	-
CASSENIAATYEQYF	TGTGCCAGCAGCGAGAATATAGCCGCTACCTACGAGCAGTACTTC	-	TRBV9	TRBJ2-7	-
CAVMPGAGYQGQETQYF	TGTGCCGTGATGCCCGGGGCCGGCTACCAGGGGCAAGAGACCCAGTACTTC	-	TRBV6-1	TRBJ2-5	-